This T cell receptor (beta chain) was identified in a study of blood T cell repertoires in COVID-19. The method was immunoSEQ multiplex PCR; TCRdb's version includes in-frame clones alone and lacks a portion of them. The sample has about 140,000 clones, roughly 88% seen once. This CDR3 has 15 amino acids. Germline V gene sequence: CDR1 SGHDT, CDR2 YYEEEE. The germline V and J ends were trimmed by 4 bases and 3 bases, with 15 bases remaining between them. This rearrangement joins TRBV5-6 to TRBJ2-3; possibly TRBD1 for D (6 bases). This TCR was sampled from a man aged 55-75 years with active or convalescent COVID-19. Sequenced material: peripheral blood. Written as DNA, the CDR3 is TGTGCCAGCAGCCCGGGACAAAAAAGGACAGATACGCAGTATTTT. It encodes CASSPGQKRTDTQYF.